This T cell receptor beta chain comes out of a study of shared clonotypes between healthy human individuals. Measured with immunoSEQ multiplex PCR; TCRdb has only the in-frame clones, and not every one. The sample yields 2.5 million or so clones, about 92% seen once. The CDR3 length is 13 residues. With 3 bases removed from V and 7 bases from J, the gap between germline ends came to 12 bases. Looked up from germline, CDR1 is GTSNPN and CDR2 is SVGIG (reference sequence). This TCR was recovered from a man aged 18-30 years in good health. Sequencing was carried out using naive CD4+ T cells sorted from blood. Subset of the sample: CD45RA+ positively selected. This rearrangement joins TRBV30 to TRBJ2-2; possible D gene TRBD1, 5 bases. This chain's CDR3 is CAWSKGRDGELFF. CDR3 bases: TGTGCCTGGAGCAAGGGGCGAGACGGGGAGCTGTTTTTT. The full variable domain, rest sourced from reference TRBV30 and TRBJ2-2, is SQTIHQWPATLVQPVGSPLSLECTVEGTSNPNLYWYRQAAGRGLQLLFYSVGIGQISSEVPQNLSASRPQDRQFILSSKKLLLSDSGFYLCAWSKGRDGELFFGEGSRLTVL.